Below are 25 T cell receptor beta chains sequenced from a single sample in a study of blood T cells in healthy people across ages. Together with a sample-barcoded 5' primer, a J-beta primer mix was included in a second PCR lasting roughly 6 to 12 cycles. Using its own MiXCR run on the 5' RACE reads, TCRdb lists one record per CDR3 protein. The sample comprises about 730,000 distinct CDR3 sequences, about 40% of which are singletons, and less than 25% rests with the top ten. The sample was blood. The receptors shown here come from a woman in her sixties or seventies in good health.

This clonotype was seen just once. The chain couples TRBV12-3 or TRBV12-4 to TRBJ2-1; D unresolved. This CDR3 region has 11 residues. The V and J ends lost 3 bases and 10 bases respectively, with 7 bases between them. CDR3 DNA: TGTGCCAGCAGTTTCACGTGGGAGCAGTTCTTC. Translating gives CASSFTWEQFF.

The J gene is TRBJ2-7, the V gene TRBV11-2, with D possibly being TRBD1 (6 bases). Between the trimmed V and J ends, which lost 2 bases and 7 bases, there was a span of 18 bases. The CDR3 is 15 residues long. Germline CDR1 is SGHAT and CDR2 is FQNNGV. Written as DNA, the CDR3 is TGTGCCAGCAGCTTATCTGTAGGGGGACCCAATGAGCAGTACTTC. This sequence encodes CASSLSVGGPNEQYF.

This clonotype has just a few counts. CDR3 DNA sequence: TGTGCCACCGGACAGGGCGGGGAGACCCAGTACTTC. Its protein is CATGQGGETQYF. The chain couples TRBV28 to TRBJ2-5; 8 nucleotides line up with TRBD1. Trimming removed 10 bases from V and 5 bases from J; junction bases left unmatched: 6. From germline, CDR1 is MDHEN and CDR2 SYDVKM. The CDR3 sequence is 12 residues long.

A word on this clonotype: A much larger clone differs by one base, so this may be a read error. The chain employs TRBV20-1 and TRBJ2-5; the match to TRBD2 covers 7 bases. Germline CDR1 DFQATT, CDR2 SNEGSKA (reference sequence). The V segment lost 8 bases and the J segment 2 bases; nucleotides outside the gene matches: 14. CDR3 length equals 15 residues. CDR3 in DNA: TGCAGTACTGGCCCCTCAGCGGGATTACAAGAGACCCAGTACTTC. Protein product: CSTGPSAGLQETQYF.

This chain links TRBV7-3 with TRBJ2-3; D possibly corresponds to TRBD1 (6 bases). CDR1 and CDR2 from the germline V gene are SGHTA and FQGTGA. The CDR3 covers 14 residues. V was clipped by 9 bases and J by 0 bases, with 13 bases between them. CDR3 bases: TGTGCCAGTACTGGACAGCGTAGCACAGATACGCAGTATTTT. Its translation is CASTGQRSTDTQYF.

This clonotype was counted a single time. This chain connects TRBV12-3 or TRBV12-4 to TRBJ1-2, with no clear D. The CDR3 has 14 residues. Trimming pared 6 bases from V and 0 bases from J, leaving 11 bases between. Written as DNA, the CDR3 is TGTGCCAGCAGGAACAGTCCTTCTAACTATGGCTACACCTTC. Translating gives CASRNSPSNYGYTF.

This clonotype was seen a few times. This chain connects TRBV11-3 to TRBJ2-5, with D tentatively TRBD2 (6 bases). The germline gives CDR1 SGHNT, CDR2 YENEEA. CDR3 size: 13 residues. Trimming shortened V by 1 base and J by 11 bases, and 14 bases separated the two germline ends. The CDR3 spells CASSLGREREQYF. The CDR3 region has the DNA TGTGCCAGCAGCTTAGGTCGGGAGAGAGAGCAGTACTTC.

The chain combines TRBV6-2 or TRBV6-3 with TRBJ2-7; TRBD2 matches 10 bases. The V gene end was trimmed by 2 bases and the J gene end by 0 bases; junction bases not matched to a gene: 4. The CDR3 extends over 16 amino acids. Germline assignment: CDR1 MNHEY and CDR2 SVGEGT. CDR3 protein: CASSYPGLAVSYEQYF. As DNA, the CDR3 is TGTGCCAGCAGTTACCCCGGACTAGCGGTCTCCTACGAGCAGTACTTC.

The V gene is TRBV6-6, the J gene TRBJ2-1, with 11 bases that match TRBD1. Looked up from germline, CDR1 is MNHNY and CDR2 is SVGAGI (reference sequence). The trim removed 6 bases at V and 7 bases at J, leaving 8 bases unmatched. This CDR3 spans 15 amino acids. The CDR3 loop is CASSIGQGAQNEQFF. CDR3 DNA: TGTGCCAGCAGCATAGGACAGGGGGCGCAGAATGAGCAGTTCTTC.

The sample holds a few counts of this clonotype. The chain recombines TRBV6-6 with TRBJ1-4, with D uncertain. Germline CDR1 MNHNY, CDR2 SVGAGI (reference sequence). The ends were cut back, 0 bases at V and 3 bases at J, with 8 bases in the middle. The CDR3 is 15 residues long. The CDR3 DNA sequence: TGTGCCAGCAGTTACTCAGGGTCGGCTAATGAAAAACTGTTTTTT. It yields the protein CASSYSGSANEKLFF.

In this sample, this clonotype turned up many times. The chain couples TRBV12-3 or TRBV12-4 to TRBJ1-2; TRBD1 agrees at 9 bases. CDR3 length: 13 residues. V lost 6 bases and J lost 6; bases outside the gene matches: 5. CDR3 bases: TGTGCCAGCAGGGGAACAGGGGGCGATGGCTACACCTTC. Translated, it gives CASRGTGGDGYTF.

This clonotype was seen a handful of times. This chain connects TRBV12-5 to TRBJ2-3; D unresolved. The CDR3 covers 14 residues. Per the germline V gene, CDR1 is LGHNT and CDR2 is FRNRAP. V lost 1 base and J lost 6, with 11 bases in between. The CDR3 here is CASGLGVVMDTQYF. For the CDR3, the DNA is TGTGCTAGTGGTTTGGGGGTGGTCATGGATACGCAGTATTTT.

The chain is built from TRBV12-5 and TRBJ1-3; the match to TRBD1 covers 8 bases. Germline CDR1 reads LGHNT; CDR2 reads FRNRAP. The CDR3 runs to 20 residues. The ends lost 0 bases at V and 0 bases at J; junction bases unmatched: 13. DNA of the CDR3: TGTGCTAGTGGTTTGGTACTAGGTGACAGGGGACGATCCTCTGGAAACACCATATATTTT. Translating it yields CASGLVLGDRGRSSGNTIYF.

This clonotype was seen a handful of times. The DNA for the CDR3 is TGTGCCAGCAGCTTACAGGGCGGGGAGCTGTTTTTT. It codes for CASSLQGGELFF. This chain joins TRBV7-3 and TRBJ2-2; D perhaps matches TRBD1 (5 bases). Germline CDR1 reads SGHTA; CDR2 reads FQGTGA. The CDR3 runs 12 residues. Trimming pared 2 bases from V and 7 bases from J, leaving 5 bases between.

The V call is TRBV28, the J call TRBJ2-7; maybe TRBD1 (6 bases). The CDR3 contains 13 residues. The V gene lost 5 bases and the J gene lost 6 bases, with 14 bases spanning the gap. Germline CDR1 is MDHEN and CDR2 is SYDVKM. In DNA, the CDR3 is TGTGCCAGCAGTAAATCAGGGGTCTCCGAGCAGTACTTC. Residues: CASSKSGVSEQYF.

This clonotype was seen ten or more times. The J gene is TRBJ2-5, the V gene TRBV12-3 or TRBV12-4, with 12 nucleotides matching TRBD2. This CDR3 contains 16 residues. V shed 4 bases, J shed 5 bases, and the junction held 8 bases outside the gene matches. The CDR3 DNA is TGTGCCAGCAGTTCACGGACTAGCGGGATAGGGGAGACCCAGTACTTC. This sequence encodes CASSSRTSGIGETQYF.

The chain joins TRBV6-1 to TRBJ2-2; D is unclear. This CDR3 has 15 residues. Germline lookup yields CDR1 MNHNS and CDR2 SASEGT. The ends were cut back, 2 bases at V and 4 bases at J, with 11 bases in the middle. The CDR3 nucleotides are TGTGCCAGCAGTGAATTGGGAATTCCCACCGGGGAGCTGTTTTTT. It yields the protein CASSELGIPTGELFF.

The chain combines TRBV27 with TRBJ2-1; 15 bases match TRBD2. CDR1 is MNHEY and CDR2 is SMNVEV in the germline V gene (reference sequence). This CDR3 has 15 amino acids. With V trimmed by 5 bases and J by 9 bases, 5 bases remained unmatched. The CDR3 reads CASSPRTSGRVEQFF. CDR3 nucleotides: TGTGCCAGCAGTCCTAGGACTAGCGGGAGGGTTGAGCAGTTCTTC.

This sequence joins TRBV20-1 and TRBJ2-3; TRBD1 matches at 9 bases. Germline-derived CDR1 and CDR2 are DFQATT and SNEGSKA (reference sequence). The length of the CDR3 is 15 residues. The V and J ends lost 2 bases and 4 bases, in that order; junction bases with no gene match: 7. The CDR3 spells CSARSLGTGPDTQYF. The CDR3 DNA follows: TGCAGTGCTAGAAGTTTAGGGACAGGGCCAGATACGCAGTATTTT.

This clonotype was counted at least ten times. J is TRBJ2-5 and V is TRBV4-3; TRBD2 might be the D (6 bases). Germline-derived CDR1 and CDR2 are LGHNA and YSLEER. V dropped 0 bases and J dropped 0 bases, with 17 bases sitting between them. The CDR3 extends over 18 amino acids. The CDR3 protein is CASSQDYVRGGYQETQYF. DNA of the CDR3: TGCGCCAGCAGCCAAGACTACGTAAGGGGAGGATACCAAGAGACCCAGTACTTC.

The rearrangement links TRBV10-3 to TRBJ2-7; 8 bases agree with TRBD2. The J call is uncertain, as TRBJ2-5 better fits the DNA end. This CDR3 comprises 13 residues. Per the germline V gene, CDR1 is ENHRY and CDR2 is SYGVKD. CDR3 amino acids: CAISGSGRETQYF. CDR3 nucleotide sequence: TGTGCCATCAGTGGGAGCGGGAGAGAGACCCAGTACTTC.

The V and J genes are TRBV4-1 and TRBJ2-7; possible D gene TRBD2, 6 bases. Germline V CDR1 and CDR2: MGHRA, YSYEKL. The CDR3 is 15 amino acids. The V end was cut by 4 bases, the J end by 0 bases, with 13 bases between. CDR3: CASSPGKGGSYEQYF. Here the CDR3 DNA reads TGCGCCAGCAGCCCTGGGAAGGGAGGCTCCTACGAGCAGTACTTC.

The chain joins TRBV10-3 to TRBJ2-3; TRBD1 matches at 8 bases. This CDR3 has 16 residues. V lost 6 bases, J lost 0 bases, and 8 bases stayed unmatched. Germline CDR1 is ENHRY and CDR2 is SYGVKD. The CDR3 spells CAIRRDRYSSTDTQYF. CDR3 sequence (DNA): TGTGCCATCAGGAGGGACAGGTACTCTAGCACAGATACGCAGTATTTT.

This clonotype was observed many times. This chain links TRBV7-9 with TRBJ2-7, with D possibly TRBD1 on 6 matching bases. The germline V gene has CDR1 SEHNR and CDR2 FQNEAQ (reference sequence). The CDR3 sequence is 17 residues long. V lost 5 bases, J lost 6 bases, and 26 bases lay in between. The CDR3 region is CASSRSKMTGSISEQYF. The CDR3 region has the DNA TGTGCCAGCAGCCGATCCAAAATGACAGGTTCCATATCCGAGCAGTACTTC.

This clonotype was observed a few times. V usage is TRBV30 and J usage is TRBJ2-5, with 7 positions matching TRBD2. The CDR3 has 12 residues. V lost 2 bases and J lost 4; bases outside the gene matches: 1. The V gene's germline CDR1 is GTSNPN and CDR2 SVGIG (reference sequence). The CDR3 DNA reads TGTGCCTGGAGTACGGGGGGAGAGACCCAGTACTTC. Translation: CAWSTGGETQYF.